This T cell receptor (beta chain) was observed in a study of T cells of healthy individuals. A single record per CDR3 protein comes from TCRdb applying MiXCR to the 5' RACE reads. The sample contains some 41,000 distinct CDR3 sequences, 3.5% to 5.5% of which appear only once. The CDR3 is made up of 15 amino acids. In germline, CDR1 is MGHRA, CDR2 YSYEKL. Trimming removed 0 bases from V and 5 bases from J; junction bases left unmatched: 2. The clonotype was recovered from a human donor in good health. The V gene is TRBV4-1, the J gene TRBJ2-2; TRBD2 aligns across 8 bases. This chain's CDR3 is CASSQDPSGTGELFF. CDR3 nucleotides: TGCGCCAGCAGCCAAGACCCTAGCGGGACCGGGGAGCTGTTTTTT.